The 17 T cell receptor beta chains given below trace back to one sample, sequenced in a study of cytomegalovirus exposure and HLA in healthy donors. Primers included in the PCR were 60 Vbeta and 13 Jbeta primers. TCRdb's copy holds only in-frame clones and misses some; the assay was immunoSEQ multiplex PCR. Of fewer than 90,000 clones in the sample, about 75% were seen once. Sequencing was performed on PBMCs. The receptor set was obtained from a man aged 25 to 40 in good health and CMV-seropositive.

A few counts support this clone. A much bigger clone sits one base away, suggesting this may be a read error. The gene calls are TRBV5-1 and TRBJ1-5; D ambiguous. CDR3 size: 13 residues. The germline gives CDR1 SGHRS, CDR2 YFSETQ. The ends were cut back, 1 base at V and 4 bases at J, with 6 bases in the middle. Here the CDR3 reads CASSLRLNQPQHF. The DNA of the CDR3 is TGCGCCAGCAGCTTGCGACTAAATCAGCCCCAGCATTTT.

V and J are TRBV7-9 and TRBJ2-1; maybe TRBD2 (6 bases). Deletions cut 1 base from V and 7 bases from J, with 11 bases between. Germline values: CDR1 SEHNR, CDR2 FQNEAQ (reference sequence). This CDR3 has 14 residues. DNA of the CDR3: TGTGCCAGCAGCTTAGATACTAGCAGGAATGAGCAGTTCTTC. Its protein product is CASSLDTSRNEQFF.

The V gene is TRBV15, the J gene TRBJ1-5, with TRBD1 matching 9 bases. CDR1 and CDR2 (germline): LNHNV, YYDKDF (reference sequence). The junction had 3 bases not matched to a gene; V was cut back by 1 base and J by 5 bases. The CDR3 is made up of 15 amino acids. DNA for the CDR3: TGTGCCACCAGCAGAGGACAGGGGGATTATCAGCCCCAGCATTTT. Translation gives CATSRGQGDYQPQHF.

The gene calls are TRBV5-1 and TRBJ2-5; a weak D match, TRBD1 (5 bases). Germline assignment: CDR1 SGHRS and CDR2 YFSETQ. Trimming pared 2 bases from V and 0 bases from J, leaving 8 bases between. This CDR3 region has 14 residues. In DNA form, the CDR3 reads TGCGCCAGCAGCTTATTGACAGACCAAGAGACCCAGTACTTC. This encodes CASSLLTDQETQYF.

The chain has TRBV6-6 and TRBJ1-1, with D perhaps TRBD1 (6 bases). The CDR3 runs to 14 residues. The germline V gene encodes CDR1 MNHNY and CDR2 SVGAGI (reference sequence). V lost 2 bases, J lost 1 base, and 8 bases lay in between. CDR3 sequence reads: CASSYTTGNTEAFF. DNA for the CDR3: TGTGCCAGCAGTTACACGACAGGGAACACTGAAGCTTTCTTT.

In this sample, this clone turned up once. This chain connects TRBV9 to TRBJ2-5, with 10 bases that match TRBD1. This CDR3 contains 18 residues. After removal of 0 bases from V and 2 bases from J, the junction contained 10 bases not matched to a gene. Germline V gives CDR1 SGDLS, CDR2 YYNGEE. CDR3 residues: CASSVGIGTGAEQETQYF. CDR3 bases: TGTGCCAGCAGCGTAGGGATCGGGACAGGGGCTGAACAAGAGACCCAGTACTTC.

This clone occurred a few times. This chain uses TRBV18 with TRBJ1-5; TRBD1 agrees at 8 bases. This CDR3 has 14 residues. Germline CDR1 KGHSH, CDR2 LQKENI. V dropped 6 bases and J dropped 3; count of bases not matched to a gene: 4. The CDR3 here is CASSTGGNNQPQHF. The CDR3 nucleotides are TGTGCCAGCTCCACAGGGGGAAACAATCAGCCCCAGCATTTT.

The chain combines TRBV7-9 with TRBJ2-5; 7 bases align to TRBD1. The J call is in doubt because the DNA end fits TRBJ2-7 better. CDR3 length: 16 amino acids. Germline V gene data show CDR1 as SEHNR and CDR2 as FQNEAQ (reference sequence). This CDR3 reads CASSSFTGQSIYEQYF. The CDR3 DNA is TGTGCCAGCAGCTCATTCACGGGACAGAGCATCTACGAGCAGTACTTC.

The CDR3 DNA reads as TGTGCCTGGCAGGGACAGGAAAGCTCCTACGAGCAGTACTTC. This codes for CAWQGQESSYEQYF. The chain carries TRBV30 and TRBJ2-7; TRBD1 aligns across 8 bases. The CDR3 totals 14 residues. The V and J ends lost 5 bases and 0 bases, in that order; junction bases with no gene match: 6. CDR1 and CDR2 (germline): GTSNPN, SVGIG (reference sequence).

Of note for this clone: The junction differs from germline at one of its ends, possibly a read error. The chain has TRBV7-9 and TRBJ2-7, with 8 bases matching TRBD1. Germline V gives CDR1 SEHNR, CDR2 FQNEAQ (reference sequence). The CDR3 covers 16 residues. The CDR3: CSSSTLGQGSSYEQYF. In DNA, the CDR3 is TGTTCCAGCAGCACCCTTGGACAGGGAAGCTCCTACGAGCAGTACTTC.

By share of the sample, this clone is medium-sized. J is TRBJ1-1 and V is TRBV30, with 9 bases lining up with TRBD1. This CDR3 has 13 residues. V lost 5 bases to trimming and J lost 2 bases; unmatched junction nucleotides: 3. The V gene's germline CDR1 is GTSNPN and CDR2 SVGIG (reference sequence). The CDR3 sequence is CAWDRGVNTEAFF. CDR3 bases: TGTGCCTGGGACAGGGGGGTTAACACTGAAGCTTTCTTT.

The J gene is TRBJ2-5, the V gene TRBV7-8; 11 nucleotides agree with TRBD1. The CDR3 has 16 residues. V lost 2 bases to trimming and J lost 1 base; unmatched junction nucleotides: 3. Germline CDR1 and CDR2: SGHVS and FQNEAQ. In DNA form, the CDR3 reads TGTGCCAGCAGCTTACGTGGACAGGGGGCCCAAGAGACCCAGTACTTC. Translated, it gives CASSLRGQGAQETQYF.

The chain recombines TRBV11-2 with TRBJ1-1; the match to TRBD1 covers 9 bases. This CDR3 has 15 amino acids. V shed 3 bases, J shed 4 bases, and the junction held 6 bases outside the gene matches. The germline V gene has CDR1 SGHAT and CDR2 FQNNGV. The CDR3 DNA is TGTGCCAGCAGCTTTACCGGGACAGGGCGCACTGAAGCTTTCTTT. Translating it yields CASSFTGTGRTEAFF.

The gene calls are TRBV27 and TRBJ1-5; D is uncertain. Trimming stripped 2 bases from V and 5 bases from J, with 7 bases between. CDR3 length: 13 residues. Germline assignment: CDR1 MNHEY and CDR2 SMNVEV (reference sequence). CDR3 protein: CASSLMADQPQHF. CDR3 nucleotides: TGTGCCAGCAGTTTAATGGCGGATCAGCCCCAGCATTTT.

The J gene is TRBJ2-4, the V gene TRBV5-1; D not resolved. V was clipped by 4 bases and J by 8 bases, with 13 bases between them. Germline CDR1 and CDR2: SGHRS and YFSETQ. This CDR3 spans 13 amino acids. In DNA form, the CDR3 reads TGCGCCAGCAGCAAGGCAACTACTGACATTCAGTACTTC. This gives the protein CASSKATTDIQYF.

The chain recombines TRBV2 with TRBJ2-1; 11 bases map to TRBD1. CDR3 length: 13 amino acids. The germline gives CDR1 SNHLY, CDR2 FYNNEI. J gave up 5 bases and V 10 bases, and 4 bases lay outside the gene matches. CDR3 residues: CAKPGQGDNEQFF. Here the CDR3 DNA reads TGTGCCAAACCGGGACAGGGGGACAATGAGCAGTTCTTC.

CDR3 loop: CASRLPLGQGTDTQYF. The CDR3 DNA follows: TGTGCCAGCAGATTACCCCTGGGACAGGGCACAGATACGCAGTATTTT. The chain is built from TRBV5-4 and TRBJ2-3; 8 bases are shared with TRBD1. CDR3 size: 16 residues. With V trimmed by 5 bases and J by 1 base, 9 bases remained unmatched. Germline-derived CDR1 and CDR2 are SGHNT and YYREEE (reference sequence).